This record concerns one TCR beta chain sequence. Libraries were prepared by immunoSEQ multiplex PCR; TCRdb keeps only in-frame clonotypes and omits some of them. The sample carries 100,000 to 150,000 clones, 80% to 95% recorded once. The data derive from a study of T cell changes during pregnancy in multiple sclerosis. Sequenced material: peripheral blood, taken before pregnancy. This clonotype originated in a female donor with multiple sclerosis, enrolled in a pregnancy study.

The CDR3 here is CASSLGRVEANVLTF. CDR3 nucleotide sequence: TGTGCCAGCAGCTTGGGCAGGGTGGAGGCCAACGTCCTGACTTTC. The rearrangement joins TRBV5-4 to TRBJ2-6, with a possible D match to TRBD1 (5 bases). Between the trimmed V and J ends, which lost 0 bases and 6 bases, there was a span of 10 bases. The V gene's germline CDR1 is SGHNT and CDR2 YYREEE (reference sequence). The CDR3 has 15 amino acids.